These T cell receptor beta chains were read from a single sample in a study of blood T cell repertoires in COVID-19. Repertoires were generated with immunoSEQ multiplex PCR, while TCRdb's copy carries only in-frame clones and drops some. The sample consists of 350,000 to 500,000 clones, roughly 84% of them appearing once. Sequenced sample: PBMCs or T cells enriched from blood (not recorded which). Source of these receptors: a woman aged 18-29 years who had been exposed to COVID-19. CDR3s leave out the opening cysteine and the closing phenylalanine or tryptophan.

TRBJ1-2	TRBV6-5	ASSWTVDRGNYGYT
TRBJ2-7	TRBV5-1	ASSFGSGGYEQY
TRBJ2-5	TRBV20-1	SASAFGGLAGTSQETQY
TRBJ2-3	TRBV4-2	ASSQDRKRGATDTQY
TRBJ2-1	TRBV4-1	ASSQTGTVYNEQF
TRBJ2-7	TRBV11-3	ASSLSGGYEQY
TRBJ1-3	TRBV5-4	ASTKDLGANSGNTIY
TRBJ2-7	TRBV14	ASSPRVDSYYEQY
TRBJ1-4	TRBV2	ASTATNEKLF
TRBJ2-5	TRBV5-4	ASSLVSGPKETQY
TRBJ1-2	TRBV20-1	SGGFVYGYT
TRBJ2-7	TRBV28	ASSPVGGLSSYEQY
TRBJ1-2	TRBV27	ASSRTGTGQTNYGYT
TRBJ2-4	TRBV4-1	ASSPGLAGVVAKNIQY
TRBJ2-1	TRBV18	ASSPKTSATYNEQF
TRBJ1-2	TRBV2	ASRRDRDGYT
TRBJ2-7	TRBV27	ASSLGGLSSYEQY
TRBJ2-5	TRBV3-1/TRBV3-2	ASSQVRGGRVFSQY
TRBJ2-7	TRBV28	ASSFNYEQY
TRBJ2-7	TRBV11-2	ASSYSLGFLYEQY
TRBJ1-1	TRBV15	ATSSGAQNTEAF
TRBJ1-2	TRBV13	ASSPDWTTIGYT
TRBJ2-1	TRBV28	ASGPSREQF
TRBJ2-2	TRBV6-2/TRBV6-3	ASSYFSGVSGELF
TRBJ2-5	TRBV3-1/TRBV3-2	ASSQDIGLAGTQETQY
TRBJ2-1	TRBV28	ASKPRTYNEQF
TRBJ2-1	TRBV5-5	ASSPGSGNYNEQF
TRBJ2-7	TRBV20-1	SASSDTGNEQY
TRBJ2-1	TRBV12-3/TRBV12-4	ASSEQGNEQF
TRBJ2-3	TRBV20-1	SASPPPGTDTQY
TRBJ2-7	TRBV4-1	ASSQARGNYEQY
TRBJ2-3	TRBV5-1	ASSLGDRDADTQY
TRBJ2-1	TRBV19	ASRDSFLTSYNEQF